This T cell receptor (beta chain) was sequenced during a study of patients and donors after allogeneic stem cell transplantation. This CDR3 has 12 amino acids. Germline V lookup: CDR1 GTSNPN, CDR2 SVGIG (reference sequence). The V and J ends lost 4 bases and 0 bases respectively, with 7 bases between them. One entry per CDR3 protein, called by TCRdb with MiXCR from the RT-PCR reads. The sample holds about 960,000 distinct CDR3 sequences, approximately 19% seen once. This chain joins TRBV30 and TRBJ2-7; D unresolved. The TCR comes from a human donor who was either an allogeneic HSCT recipient or a stem cell or donor lymphocyte infusion donor (not recorded which). It is not recorded whose cells these are; they may come from a transplant donor. Sequenced sample: blood, either unsorted or a sorted T cell fraction (not recorded which). CDR3 residues: CAWTESSYEQYF. The CDR3, as DNA: TGTGCCTGGACGGAAAGCTCCTACGAGCAGTACTTC.